A single sample gave rise to the 32 T cell receptor beta chains below, sequenced in a study of shared clonotypes between healthy human individuals. Some clones are missing from TCRdb's copy, which holds only in-frame ones; the method was immunoSEQ multiplex PCR. The table records millions of clones, approximately 95% of them present only once. Sequencing used naive CD4+ T cells from PBMCs. Stated subset: CD45RA+ positively selected. These receptors were collected from a man aged 18 to 29 in good health. Some clones in this sample may be carry-over from other donors' samples.

The V and J genes are TRBV28 and TRBJ2-1; 11 positions agree with TRBD2. The CDR3 sequence is 15 residues long. Germline trimming cut 3 bases from V and 15 bases from J; bases unmatched to any gene: 13. CDR1 and CDR2 (germline): MDHEN, SYDVKM. The CDR3 sequence is CASSLTLAGGPRRFF. CDR3 nucleotide sequence: TGTGCCAGCAGTTTGACTCTAGCGGGAGGCCCTCGACGGTTCTTC.

This sequence joins TRBV5-1 and TRBJ2-3; D gene unclear. CDR1 SGHRS and CDR2 YFSETQ come from the germline V gene. Trimming stripped 4 bases from V and 4 bases from J, with 10 bases between. This CDR3 contains 13 residues. In DNA, the CDR3 is TGCGCCAGCAGCCAGACTCCCCCAGATACGCAGTATTTT. As protein: CASSQTPPDTQYF.

V is TRBV2 and J is TRBJ2-1, with TRBD2 matching 12 bases. The CDR3 loop spans 16 amino acids. Per the germline V gene, CDR1 is SNHLY and CDR2 is FYNNEI. The V segment lost 1 base and the J segment 8 bases; nucleotides outside the gene matches: 6. CDR3 bases: TGTGCCAGCAGTGAAGTTGGACTAGCGGGATCGTATGAGCAGTTCTTC. Translated: CASSEVGLAGSYEQFF.

CDR3 sequence (DNA): TGTGCCAGCGCAGGGGGCGGATTTGGCTACACCTTC. It encodes CASAGGGFGYTF. J is TRBJ1-2 and V is TRBV5-4; 8 nucleotides align to TRBD1. V gave up 7 bases and J gave up 7 bases; unmatched junction bases: 6. There are 12 residues in the CDR3. CDR1 and CDR2 (germline): SGHNT, YYREEE (reference sequence).

With respect to this clone: Other DNA sequences from this sample encode an identical CDR3 as well. This chain links TRBV28 with TRBJ2-6; no clear D gene. Trimming removed 6 bases from V and 0 bases from J, with 6 bases in between. In germline, CDR1 is MDHEN, CDR2 SYDVKM. The CDR3 loop spans 14 amino acids. The CDR3 DNA follows: TGTGCCAGCAGCCCAGTCTCTGGGGCCAACGTCCTGACTTTC. As protein: CASSPVSGANVLTF.

This chain links TRBV30 with TRBJ1-2; 9 bases map to TRBD1. The J segment lost 5 bases and the V segment lost 5 bases, leaving 15 bases of the junction unmatched. Per the germline V gene, CDR1 is GTSNPN and CDR2 is SVGIG (reference sequence). The CDR3 consists of 16 residues. The CDR3 sequence is CAWCHFGGQGKYGYTF. The CDR3 nucleotides read TGTGCCTGGTGTCATTTTGGGGGACAGGGAAAATATGGCTACACCTTC.

J is TRBJ2-1 and V is TRBV28, with TRBD2 matching 9 bases. The germline CDR1 and CDR2 sequences are MDHEN and SYDVKM. The CDR3 is made up of 13 amino acids. The trim removed 8 bases at V and 8 bases at J, leaving 7 bases unmatched. The CDR3 region has the DNA TGTGCCAGCGTGAGGAGCGGGAGGCATGAGCAGTTCTTC. This encodes CASVRSGRHEQFF. The entire variable domain, with the rest obtained from reference TRBV28 and TRBJ2-1, is as follows: DVKVTQSSRYLVKRTGEKVFLECVQDMDHENMFWYRQDPGLGLRLIYFSYDVKMKEKGDIPEGYSVSREKKERFSLILESASTNQTSMYLCASVRSGRHEQFFGPGTRLTVL.

This clone came up once. This chain uses TRBV4-1 with TRBJ2-7; 9 nucleotides align to TRBD2. Trimming removed 4 bases from V and 4 bases from J; junction bases left unmatched: 17. Germline CDR1 MGHRA, CDR2 YSYEKL. CDR3 size: 18 residues. CDR3: CASSPSGGASGTYYEQYF. The CDR3 DNA reads as TGCGCCAGCAGCCCCTCAGGAGGGGCTAGCGGGACCTATTACGAGCAGTACTTC.

The genes are TRBV6-5 and TRBJ1-2; TRBD1 matches 9 bases. J gave up 8 bases and V 6 bases, and 7 bases lay outside the gene matches. CDR1 and CDR2 from the germline V gene are MNHEY and SVGAGI. This CDR3 region has 13 residues. CDR3 bases: TGTGCCAGCAGAGGGACAGGGAGGGGAGGCTACACCTTC. Translation: CASRGTGRGGYTF.

This chain connects TRBV7-3 to TRBJ1-1; perhaps TRBD1 as D (6 bases). Trimming left V 0 bases short and J 1 base short, with 12 bases between. The CDR3 has 16 residues. Germline CDR1 is SGHTA and CDR2 is FQGTGA. This CDR3 is CASSLTRAGANTEAFF. CDR3 nucleotides: TGTGCCAGCAGCTTAACCCGTGCAGGGGCGAACACTGAAGCTTTCTTT.

This chain uses TRBV9 with TRBJ1-1, with D hard to call. With 3 bases removed from V and 2 bases from J, the gap between germline ends came to 11 bases. The CDR3 is 14 residues long. Germline lookup yields CDR1 SGDLS and CDR2 YYNGEE. The CDR3 nucleotides are TGTGCCAGCAGCGCCACACCGACCAACACTGAAGCTTTCTTT. This encodes CASSATPTNTEAFF.

The chain recombines TRBV5-1 with TRBJ1-5, with 12 nucleotides matching TRBD1. V was clipped by 4 bases and J by 9 bases; unmatched bases: 17. Germline V gene lookup returns CDR1 SGHRS and CDR2 YFSETQ. This CDR3 contains 18 residues. In DNA form, the CDR3 reads TGCGCCAGCAGCCCGCTTCCGACGGGACAGGGGGCCCAAGGGCCCCAGCATTTT. Amino acid sequence: CASSPLPTGQGAQGPQHF. The whole variable domain, filled in from reference TRBV5-1 and TRBJ1-5, reads KAGVTQTPRYLIKTRGQQVTLSCSPISGHRSVSWYQQTPGQGLQFLFEYFSETQRNKGNFPGRFSGRQFSNSRSEMNVSTLELGDSALYLCASSPLPTGQGAQGPQHFGDGTRLSIL.

The CDR3 reads CASSQQGASYNEQFF. CDR3 nucleotides: TGCGCCAGCAGCCAGCAGGGGGCCTCCTACAATGAGCAGTTCTTC. This chain links TRBV4-1 with TRBJ2-1; 8 nucleotides align to TRBD1. The germline V gene encodes CDR1 MGHRA and CDR2 YSYEKL. V lost 3 bases, J lost 0 bases, and 1 base stayed unmatched. The CDR3 is 15 amino acids.

J is TRBJ2-7 and V is TRBV7-8; D is unclear. V was clipped by 1 base and J by 0 bases, with 13 bases between them. Germline V gives CDR1 SGHVS, CDR2 FQNEAQ. The CDR3 spans 16 residues. CDR3 DNA sequence: TGTGCCAGCAGCTTAGTTCGGGCGGTTCTCTCCTACGAGCAGTACTTC. Its protein is CASSLVRAVLSYEQYF.

The V and J genes are TRBV18 and TRBJ1-1, with D hard to call. Germline V gives CDR1 KGHSH, CDR2 LQKENI. Trimming removed 5 bases from V and 5 bases from J, with 30 bases in between. This CDR3 region has 19 residues. The CDR3 DNA sequence: TGTGCCAGCTCATTCCTCCCGCCGGGTCAACAAGGTGGAGGAACTGAAGCTTTCTTT. Its translation: CASSFLPPGQQGGGTEAFF.

The CDR3 coding sequence is TGTGCCAGCTCACCATCGGCACCCTACGAGCAGTACTTC. Protein sequence: CASSPSAPYEQYF. V usage is TRBV18 and J usage is TRBJ2-7, with unresolved D. V was shortened by 2 bases and J by 2 bases, with 7 bases between the two germline ends. In germline, CDR1 is KGHSH, CDR2 LQKENI. This CDR3 is built from 13 residues.

V is TRBV5-1 and J is TRBJ1-1; no reliable D call. The CDR3 spans 14 residues. Germline CDR1 and CDR2: SGHRS and YFSETQ. V was pared by 2 bases and J by 1 base, with 9 bases between. The CDR3 protein is CASSFYDPNTEAFF. In nucleotides, the CDR3 is TGCGCCAGCAGCTTCTACGACCCGAACACTGAAGCTTTCTTT.

V gene TRBV9 combines with J gene TRBJ2-2, with 9 bases fitting TRBD2. Germline V gives CDR1 SGDLS, CDR2 YYNGEE. The V and J ends lost 3 bases and 5 bases, in that order; junction bases with no gene match: 8. This CDR3 has 16 amino acids. The CDR3 spells CASSATGTSRTGELFF. The CDR3 nucleotides are TGTGCCAGCAGCGCAACCGGGACTAGCCGGACCGGGGAGCTGTTTTTT.

Of note for this clone: The sample contains more than one DNA sequence encoding this CDR3. The chain links TRBV5-1 to TRBJ2-7; D ambiguous. V lost 0 bases and J lost 0, with 7 bases in between. CDR1 is SGHRS and CDR2 is YFSETQ in the germline V gene. CDR3 length equals 14 residues. CDR3 bases: TGCGCCAGCAGCTTGGGGGATAGCTCCTACGAGCAGTACTTC. Encoded protein: CASSLGDSSYEQYF. The full variable domain, rest sourced from reference TRBV5-1 and TRBJ2-7, is KAGVTQTPRYLIKTRGQQVTLSCSPISGHRSVSWYQQTPGQGLQFLFEYFSETQRNKGNFPGRFSGRQFSNSRSEMNVSTLELGDSALYLCASSLGDSSYEQYFGPGTRLTVT.

The chain couples TRBV5-1 to TRBJ2-3; 12 positions match TRBD2. This CDR3 is 18 amino acids long. CDR1 and CDR2 (germline): SGHRS, YFSETQ. The V and J ends lost 4 bases and 1 base, in that order; junction bases with no gene match: 10. CDR3 DNA sequence: TGCGCCAGCAGCCAGGCTTCGGGACTAGCGGGTGGCACAGATACGCAGTATTTT. This translates into CASSQASGLAGGTDTQYF.

This rearrangement joins TRBV7-9 to TRBJ1-5; 7 bases line up with TRBD1. V lost 5 bases and J lost 4; bases outside the gene matches: 8. The CDR3 is 15 residues long. CDR1 and CDR2 (germline): SEHNR, FQNEAQ (reference sequence). CDR3 DNA: TGTGCCAGCAGCCCCAGGGGGGATGGGAATCAGCCCCAGCATTTT. Protein product: CASSPRGDGNQPQHF. The whole variable domain, filled in from reference TRBV7-9 and TRBJ1-5, reads DTGVSQNPRHKITKRGQNVTFRCDPISEHNRLYWYRQTLGQGPEFLTYFQNEAQLEKSRLLSDRFSAERPKGSFSTLEIQRTEQGDSAMYLCASSPRGDGNQPQHFGDGTRLSIL.

The chain joins TRBV28 to TRBJ2-7; D not certain. Trimming removed 6 bases from V and 6 bases from J, with 12 bases in between. The CDR3 consists of 12 residues. The germline V gene encodes CDR1 MDHEN and CDR2 SYDVKM. CDR3 protein: CASRKGFGEQYF. The CDR3 DNA reads as TGTGCCAGCAGAAAGGGATTCGGCGAGCAGTACTTC. The entire variable domain, with the rest obtained from reference TRBV28 and TRBJ2-7, is as follows: DVKVTQSSRYLVKRTGEKVFLECVQDMDHENMFWYRQDPGLGLRLIYFSYDVKMKEKGDIPEGYSVSREKKERFSLILESASTNQTSMYLCASRKGFGEQYFGPGTRLTVT.

V is TRBV15 and J is TRBJ2-1; 7 bases line up with TRBD2. Trimming took 1 base from V and 8 from J; bases not matched to a gene: 14. The CDR3 has 17 residues. The germline CDR1 and CDR2 sequences are LNHNV and YYDKDF (reference sequence). The CDR3 region is CATSRGEGAGVFHEQFF. CDR3 bases: TGTGCCACCAGCAGAGGTGAAGGGGCGGGAGTTTTCCATGAGCAGTTCTTC.

This chain links TRBV5-1 with TRBJ2-7, with 11 bases that match TRBD2. Germline V gene data show CDR1 as SGHRS and CDR2 as YFSETQ. The CDR3 loop spans 16 amino acids. V was pared by 1 base and J by 7 bases, with 10 bases of the junction left unmatched. The CDR3 sequence: CASSLWLAGGPREQYF. In DNA, the CDR3 is TGCGCCAGCAGCTTGTGGCTAGCGGGAGGCCCCCGGGAGCAGTACTTC. Full variable domain (missing parts from reference TRBV5-1 and TRBJ2-7): KAGVTQTPRYLIKTRGQQVTLSCSPISGHRSVSWYQQTPGQGLQFLFEYFSETQRNKGNFPGRFSGRQFSNSRSEMNVSTLELGDSALYLCASSLWLAGGPREQYFGPGTRLTVT.

The CDR3 reads CASSFEPGQGAVQYF. The CDR3 nucleotides are TGCGCCAGCAGCTTCGAACCGGGACAGGGGGCTGTGCAGTACTTC. The chain is built from TRBV5-1 and TRBJ2-7, with 12 positions matching TRBD1. The CDR3 is 15 residues long. The germline gives CDR1 SGHRS, CDR2 YFSETQ. The trim removed 2 bases at V and 9 bases at J, leaving 9 bases unmatched. Using reference TRBV5-1 and TRBJ2-7 for the parts outside the CDR3, the full variable domain is KAGVTQTPRYLIKTRGQQVTLSCSPISGHRSVSWYQQTPGQGLQFLFEYFSETQRNKGNFPGRFSGRQFSNSRSEMNVSTLELGDSALYLCASSFEPGQGAVQYFGPGTRLTVT.

This clone has only one observation. V gene TRBV30 combines with J gene TRBJ2-5; TRBD1 agrees at 8 bases. V lost 4 bases, J lost 5 bases, and 9 bases stayed unmatched. The CDR3 covers 14 residues. Germline loops: CDR1 GTSNPN, CDR2 SVGIG (reference sequence). CDR3 amino acids: CAWNRGQARETQYF. CDR3 nucleotides: TGTGCCTGGAACCGGGGACAGGCGAGGGAGACCCAGTACTTC.

This chain uses TRBV10-3 with TRBJ1-6; TRBD1 might be the D (5 bases). The CDR3 consists of 15 residues. The germline CDR1 and CDR2 sequences are ENHRY and SYGVKD. Trimming pared 4 bases from V and 10 bases from J, leaving 17 bases between. The CDR3 is CAISGAGRSGSPLHF. Written as DNA, the CDR3 is TGTGCCATCAGTGGGGCAGGGCGGTCAGGCTCACCCCTCCACTTT.

This clone is a singleton in its sample. The chain combines TRBV7-3 with TRBJ2-1; tentative D call: TRBD1 (6 bases). V was clipped by 5 bases and J by 7 bases, with 21 bases between them. The CDR3 spans 16 residues. Per germline, CDR1 SGHTA and CDR2 FQGTGA. The CDR3 loop reads CASSATGTGKGNEQFF. The CDR3 DNA sequence: TGTGCCAGCAGCGCCACCGGAACAGGGAAGGGGAATGAGCAGTTCTTC.

This chain joins TRBV11-2 and TRBJ2-7, with a weak D call TRBD2 (6 bases). The CDR3 loop spans 14 amino acids. Germline V gene lookup returns CDR1 SGHAT and CDR2 FQNNGV. V was shortened by 1 base and J by 3 bases, with 10 bases between the two germline ends. The CDR3 nucleotides read TGTGCCAGCAGCTTAGCGGGACTCAACTACGAGCAGTACTTC. Translated, it gives CASSLAGLNYEQYF. Full variable domain (rest looked up from reference TRBV11-2 and TRBJ2-7): EAGVAQSPRYKIIEKRQSVAFWCNPISGHATLYWYQQILGQGPKLLIQFQNNGVVDDSQLPKDRFSAERLKGVDSTLKIQPAKLEDSAVYLCASSLAGLNYEQYFGPGTRLTVT.

The CDR3 loop reads CASTPGLSTDTQYF. The DNA for the CDR3 is TGTGCCAGCACCCCCGGACTCAGCACAGATACGCAGTATTTT. This chain joins TRBV7-9 and TRBJ2-3; possibly TRBD2 for D (5 bases). The germline V and J ends were trimmed by 7 bases and 0 bases, with 11 bases remaining between them. This CDR3 spans 14 amino acids. Germline CDR1 and CDR2: SEHNR and FQNEAQ (reference sequence).

This sequence joins TRBV5-4 and TRBJ2-7; possible D gene TRBD1, 6 bases. Germline loops: CDR1 SGHNT, CDR2 YYREEE (reference sequence). The CDR3 contains 13 residues. V was trimmed by 4 bases and J by 6 bases, leaving 14 bases between them. The CDR3 nucleotides are TGTGCCAGCAGCCCCCCAGACAGGTTCGAGCAGTACTTC. Its translation: CASSPPDRFEQYF.

This clone has just one count. The gene calls are TRBV10-3 and TRBJ2-1, with 10 bases identical to TRBD2. The V gene's germline CDR1 is ENHRY and CDR2 SYGVKD. The V gene end was trimmed by 5 bases and the J gene end by 7 bases; junction bases not matched to a gene: 8. The CDR3 totals 15 residues. The CDR3 spells CAISILAGDENEQFF. The CDR3 DNA sequence: TGTGCCATCAGTATTCTAGCGGGAGACGAAAATGAGCAGTTCTTC.